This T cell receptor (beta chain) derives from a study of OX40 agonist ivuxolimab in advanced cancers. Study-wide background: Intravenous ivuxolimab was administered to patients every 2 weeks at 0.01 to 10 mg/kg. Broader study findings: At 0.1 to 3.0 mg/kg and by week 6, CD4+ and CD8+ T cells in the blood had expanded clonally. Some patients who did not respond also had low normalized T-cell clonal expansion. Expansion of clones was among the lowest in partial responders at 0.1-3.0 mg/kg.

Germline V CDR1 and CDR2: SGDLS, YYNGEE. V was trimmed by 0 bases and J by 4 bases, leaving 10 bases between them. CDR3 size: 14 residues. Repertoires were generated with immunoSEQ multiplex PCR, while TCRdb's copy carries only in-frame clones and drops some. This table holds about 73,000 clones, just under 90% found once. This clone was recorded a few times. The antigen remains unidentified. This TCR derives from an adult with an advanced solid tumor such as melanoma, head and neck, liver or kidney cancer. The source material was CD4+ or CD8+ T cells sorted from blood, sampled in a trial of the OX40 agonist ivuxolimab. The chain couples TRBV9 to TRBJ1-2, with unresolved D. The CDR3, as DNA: TGTGCCAGCAGCGTAGCGGCAGATTCCTATGGCTACACCTTC. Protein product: CASSVAADSYGYTF.